Sequencing of this T cell receptor beta chain was carried out in a study of CD4 T cells in relation to SARS-CoV-2 and coronaviruses. Study information: PBMCs were cultured with antigen for roughly 11 days before TCR beta sequencing. The negative reference was HIV-1 Nef peptide pool or peptide-free culture.

Before the COVID-19 pandemic, during about 2011-2019, CD4+ T cells were taken from unexposed donors. The cells were cultured for about ten days before CD4+ T cells were isolated. Cells permitting, SARS-CoV-2 S/N and four cold-coronavirus spikes were tested on unexposed-donor CD4+ T cells. The assay was immunoSEQ multiplex PCR, and TCRdb's table has in-frame clones only and misses some. This table holds just over 25,000 clones, 70% to 80% found once. Study results and limitations: Around 62% of donors had memory CD4+ clonotypes crossrecognizing SARS-CoV-2 and common cold coronavirus spike.

This clone was detected once. Its specificity is not known. The sequenced sample was CD4+ T cells from PBMCs, cultured in vitro. The clonotype comes from a human donor in good health.

This chain's CDR3 is CAWSHNTGTYQETQYF. Written as DNA, the CDR3 is TGTGCCTGGAGTCACAATACCGGGACTTACCAAGAGACCCAGTACTTC. The gene calls are TRBV30 and TRBJ2-5; D is possibly TRBD2 (6 bases). V was trimmed by 2 bases and J by 0 bases, leaving 16 bases between them. This CDR3 has 16 amino acids. Germline V lookup: CDR1 GTSNPN, CDR2 SVGIG (reference sequence).